This TCR beta chain derives from a study of cytomegalovirus exposure and HLA in healthy donors. About the research overall: The roughly 670 first-cohort repertoires and the roughly 130 validation repertoires shared the same platform, a later analysis reported. Study results and caveats: Across donors, most TCRs were seen rarely, yet some public ones were widespread. Cytomegalovirus-associated status was assigned to roughly 160 TCR beta chains.

Only in-frame clones appear in the TCRdb table, and some are missing; sequencing was by immunoSEQ multiplex PCR. The data show 110,000 or so clones, with 85% to 90% seen just once and more than 2% held by the top ten. Germline-derived CDR1 and CDR2 are MNHEY and SMNVEV (reference sequence). V lost 6 bases and J lost 4; bases outside the gene matches: 8. This CDR3 is 14 amino acids long. A word on this clone: Its antigen is undetermined.

This chain links TRBV27 with TRBJ2-7; 8 nucleotides align to TRBD1. The receptor's source is a woman under 30 in good health and CMV-seronegative. Sequencing was done on a sample of PBMCs. CDR3 loop: CASSADRGRYEQYF. The CDR3 DNA follows: TGTGCCAGCAGCGCAGACAGGGGTAGGTACGAGCAGTACTTC.